The table lists the clone carrying this T cell receptor (delta chain) with many counts. This may come from a read error, since a much larger clone is one base off. The sample holds other DNA sequences that translate to the same CDR3. Flow sorting of PBMC yielded separate Vgamma9/Vdelta2+ and Vdelta2-negative gammadelta T cell populations for bulk repertoire analysis. TCRdb reanalysed the multiplex PCR reads via CATT. This sample has roughly 90,000 delta-chain clones, with approximately 1% found just once. The record originates from a study of γδ T cells in repeated Plasmodium falciparum infection. Study information: Malian children with intense seasonal malaria exposure were compared with matched Australian children. Malaria-naive adults were infected with P. falciparum NF54 four times over around 600 days. Timepoints: baseline, immediately before selected infections, and 21 days after every infection.

The CDR3 is 23 residues long. Looked up from germline, CDR1 is TSWWSYY and CDR2 is QGS. V was pared by 0 bases and J by 0 bases, with 24 bases of the junction left unmatched. The chain combines TRDV1 with TRDJ1; 8 nucleotides match TRDD3. This receptor was identified in a pool of human donors (malaria-infected and uninfected, not separated). The sequenced material came from gamma-delta T cells from blood. The CDR3 protein is CALGELEGPTYANWGEYTDKLIF. In nucleotides, the CDR3 is TGTGCTCTTGGGGAACTAGAAGGTCCTACGTACGCTAACTGGGGGGAGTACACCGATAAACTCATCTTT.